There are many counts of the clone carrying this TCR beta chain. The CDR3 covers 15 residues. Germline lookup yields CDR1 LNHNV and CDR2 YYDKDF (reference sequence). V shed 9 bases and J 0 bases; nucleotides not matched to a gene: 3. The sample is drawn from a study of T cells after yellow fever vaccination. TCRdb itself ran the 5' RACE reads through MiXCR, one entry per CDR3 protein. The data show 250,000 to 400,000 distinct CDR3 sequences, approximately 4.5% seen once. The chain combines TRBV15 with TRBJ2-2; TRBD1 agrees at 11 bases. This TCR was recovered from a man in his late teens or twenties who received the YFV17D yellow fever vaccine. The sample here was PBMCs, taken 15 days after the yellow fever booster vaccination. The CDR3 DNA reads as TGTGCCACTGGGGACAGGGGGACGAACACCGGGGAGCTGTTTTTT. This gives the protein CATGDRGTNTGELFF.